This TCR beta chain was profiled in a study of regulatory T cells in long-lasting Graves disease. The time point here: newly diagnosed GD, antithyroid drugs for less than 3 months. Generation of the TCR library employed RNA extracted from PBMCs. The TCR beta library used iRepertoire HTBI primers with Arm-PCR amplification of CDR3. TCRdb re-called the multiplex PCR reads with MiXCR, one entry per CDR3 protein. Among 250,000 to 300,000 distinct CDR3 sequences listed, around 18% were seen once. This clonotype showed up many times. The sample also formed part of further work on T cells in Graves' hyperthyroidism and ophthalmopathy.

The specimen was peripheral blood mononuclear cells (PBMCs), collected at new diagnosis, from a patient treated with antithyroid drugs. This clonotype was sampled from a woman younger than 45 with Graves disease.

The CDR3 bases are TGTGCCAGCAGTGAAACCGACAGGGTCGGGTACGAGCAGTACTTC. It specifies CASSETDRVGYEQYF. The chain is built from TRBV6-1 and TRBJ2-7; TRBD1 aligns across 7 bases. Germline V gene sequence: CDR1 MNHNS, CDR2 SASEGT. This CDR3 is built from 15 residues. J lost 4 bases, V lost 2 bases, and 8 bases had no gene match.